This T cell receptor beta chain was sequenced for a study of spatial heterogeneity in lung cancer. Turning to the study itself: Detection consistently captured more beta-chain sequences than alpha-chain sequences. TCR and UMI combinations that were unique each appeared, on average, more than ten times in raw reads.

Time point defined: sample taken at primary tumor resection. Unsorted samples of tumor, nontumor lung or frozen PBMC had their whole RNA sequenced. CDR1 is MNHNS, CDR2 SASEGT, per germline. V gave up 5 bases and J gave up 3 bases; unmatched junction bases: 10. This CDR3 has 15 residues. This clonotype has a count of ten or more. TCR cDNA molecules each had a unique molecular identifier. TCRdb itself ran the 5' RACE reads through MiXCR, one entry per CDR3 protein. Of a few thousand distinct CDR3 sequences in the sample, about 3.9% were seen once. The sequenced sample was normal lung tissue next to the tumor, obtained at surgery. This TCR derives from a male donor with early-stage non-small cell lung cancer. J is TRBJ2-7 and V is TRBV6-1, with TRBD1 matching 7 bases. The CDR3 is CASSTDRVLRYEQYF. In DNA form, the CDR3 reads TGTGCCAGCAGTACCGACAGGGTCCTACGCTACGAGCAGTACTTC.